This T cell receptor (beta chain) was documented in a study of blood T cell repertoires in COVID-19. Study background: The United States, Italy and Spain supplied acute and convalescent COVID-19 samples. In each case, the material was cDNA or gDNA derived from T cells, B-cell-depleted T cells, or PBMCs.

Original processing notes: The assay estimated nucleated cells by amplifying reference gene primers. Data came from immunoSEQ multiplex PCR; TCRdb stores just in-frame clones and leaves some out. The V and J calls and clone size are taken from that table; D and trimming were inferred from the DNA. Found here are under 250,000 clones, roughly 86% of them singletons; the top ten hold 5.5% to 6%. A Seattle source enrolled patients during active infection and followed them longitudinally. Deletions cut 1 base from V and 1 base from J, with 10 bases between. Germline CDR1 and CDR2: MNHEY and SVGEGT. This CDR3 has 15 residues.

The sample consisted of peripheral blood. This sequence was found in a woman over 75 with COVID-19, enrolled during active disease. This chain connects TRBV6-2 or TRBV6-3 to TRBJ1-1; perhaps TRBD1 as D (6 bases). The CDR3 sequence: CASSYFGTKNTEAFF. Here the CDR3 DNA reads TGTGCCAGCAGTTACTTCGGGACAAAGAACACTGAAGCTTTCTTT.